This T cell receptor beta chain was sequenced during a study of CD8 T cells in Susac syndrome. Germline V gene lookup returns CDR1 SGHTA and CDR2 FQGNSA. Between the trimmed V and J ends, which lost 5 bases and 5 bases, there was a span of 15 bases. The CDR3 totals 14 residues. Study-wide findings and caveats: It was acknowledged in the study that the number of individuals who were included in its TCR sequencing and HLA analysis was relatively small.

A note on this clonotype: Its target is not known.

From blood CD8+ and CD4+ T cells, the TCR beta chain was sequenced. Through negative isolation, CD4+ and CD8+ T cells were obtained, while TEMRA cells were enriched using FACS. After extraction with the RNeasy kit, about 0.45 to 1 ug of the RNA was reverse transcribed using random hexamers. The authors amplified TCR beta CDR3 across 54 Vbeta and 13 Jbeta using immunoSEQ multiplex PCR. TCRdb re-called the immunoSEQ multiplex PCR reads through MiXCR, storing one row per CDR3 protein. Here the sample spans some 190,000 distinct CDR3 sequences, 80% to 95% being singletons. The chain couples TRBV7-2 to TRBJ2-5, with D tentatively TRBD1 (6 bases). This receptor was taken from a human donor in good health. Sequenced sample: CD4+ T cells from PBMCs. CDR3 sequence (DNA): TGTGCCAGCAGCGCAGGGGTGTTGGAGGAGACCCAGTACTTC. Its translation is CASSAGVLEETQYF.